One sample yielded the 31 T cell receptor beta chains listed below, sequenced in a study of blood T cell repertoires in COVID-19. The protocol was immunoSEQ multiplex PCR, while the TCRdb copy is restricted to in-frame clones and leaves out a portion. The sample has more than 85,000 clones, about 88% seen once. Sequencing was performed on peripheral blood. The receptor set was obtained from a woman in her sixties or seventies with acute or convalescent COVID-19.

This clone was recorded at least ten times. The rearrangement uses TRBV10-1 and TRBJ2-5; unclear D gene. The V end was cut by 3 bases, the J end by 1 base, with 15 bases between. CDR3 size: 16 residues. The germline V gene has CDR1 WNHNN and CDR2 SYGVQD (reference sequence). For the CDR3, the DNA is TGCGCCAGCAGTGACGCGGAGCGTGACCCCCAAGAGACCCAGTACTTC. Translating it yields CASSDAERDPQETQYF.

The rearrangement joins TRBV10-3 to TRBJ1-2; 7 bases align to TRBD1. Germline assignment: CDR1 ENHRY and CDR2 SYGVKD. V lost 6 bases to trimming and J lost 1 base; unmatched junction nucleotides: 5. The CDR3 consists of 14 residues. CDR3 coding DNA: TGTGCCATCAGCGGGACAGTAAATAACTATGGCTACACCTTC. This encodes CAISGTVNNYGYTF.

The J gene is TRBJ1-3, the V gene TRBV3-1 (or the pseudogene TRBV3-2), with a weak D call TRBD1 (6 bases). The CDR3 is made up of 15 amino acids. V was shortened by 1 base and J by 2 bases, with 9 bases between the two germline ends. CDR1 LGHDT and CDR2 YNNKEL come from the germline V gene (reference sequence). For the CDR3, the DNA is TGTGCCAGCAGCCAAGCAGGGGCGCCTGGAAACACCATATATTTT. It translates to CASSQAGAPGNTIYF.

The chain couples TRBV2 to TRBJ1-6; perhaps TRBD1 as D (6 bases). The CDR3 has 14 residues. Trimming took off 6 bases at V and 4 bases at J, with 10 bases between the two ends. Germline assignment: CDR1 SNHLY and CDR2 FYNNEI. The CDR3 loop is CASSDRSYNSPLHF. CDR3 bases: TGTGCCAGCAGCGACAGGTCGTATAATTCACCCCTCCACTTT.

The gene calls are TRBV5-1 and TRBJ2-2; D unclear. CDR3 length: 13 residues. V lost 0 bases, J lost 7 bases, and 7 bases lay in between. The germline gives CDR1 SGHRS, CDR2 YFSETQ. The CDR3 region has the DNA TGCGCCAGCAGCTTGGCCTCTAGCGGGGAGCTGTTTTTT. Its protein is CASSLASSGELFF.

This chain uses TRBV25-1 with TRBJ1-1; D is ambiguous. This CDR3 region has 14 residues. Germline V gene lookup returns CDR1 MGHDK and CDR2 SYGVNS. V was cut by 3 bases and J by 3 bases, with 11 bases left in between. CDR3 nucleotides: TGTGCCAGCAGTGAGCTAGGAGGGTACACTGAAGCTTTCTTT. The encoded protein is CASSELGGYTEAFF.

DNA of the CDR3: TGTGCCTGGAGTAAAGGACGGGACTACGAGCAGTACTTC. This sequence encodes CAWSKGRDYEQYF. The chain has TRBV30 and TRBJ2-7, with D perhaps TRBD2 (5 bases). The CDR3 is 13 residues long. Germline assignment: CDR1 GTSNPN and CDR2 SVGIG (reference sequence). The V end was cut by 2 bases, the J end by 3 bases, with 11 bases between.

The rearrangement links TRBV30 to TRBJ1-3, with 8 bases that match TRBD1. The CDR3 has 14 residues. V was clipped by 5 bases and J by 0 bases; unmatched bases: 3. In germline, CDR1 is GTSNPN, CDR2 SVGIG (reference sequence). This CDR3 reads CAWGTGDSGNTIYF. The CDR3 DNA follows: TGTGCCTGGGGGACAGGCGACTCTGGAAACACCATATATTTT.

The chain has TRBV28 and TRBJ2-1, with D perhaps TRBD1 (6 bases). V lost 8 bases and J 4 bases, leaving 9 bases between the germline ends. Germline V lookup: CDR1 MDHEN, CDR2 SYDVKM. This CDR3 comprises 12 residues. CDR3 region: CASGTQYNEQFF. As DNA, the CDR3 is TGTGCCAGCGGGACACAATACAATGAGCAGTTCTTC. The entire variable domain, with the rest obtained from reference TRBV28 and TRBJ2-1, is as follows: DVKVTQSSRYLVKRTGEKVFLECVQDMDHENMFWYRQDPGLGLRLIYFSYDVKMKEKGDIPEGYSVSREKKERFSLILESASTNQTSMYLCASGTQYNEQFFGPGTRLTVL.

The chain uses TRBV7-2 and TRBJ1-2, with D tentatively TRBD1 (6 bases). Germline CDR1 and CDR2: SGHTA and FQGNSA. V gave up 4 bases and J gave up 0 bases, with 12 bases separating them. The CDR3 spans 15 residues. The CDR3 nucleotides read TGTGCCAGCAGCTCAGGGGCGTGGGCTAACTATGGCTACACCTTC. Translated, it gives CASSSGAWANYGYTF.

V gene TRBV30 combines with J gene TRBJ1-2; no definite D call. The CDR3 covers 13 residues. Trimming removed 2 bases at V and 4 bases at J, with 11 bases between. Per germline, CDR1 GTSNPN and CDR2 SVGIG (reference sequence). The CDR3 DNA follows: TGTGCCTGGAGTATCGGGAACCCCTATGGCTACACCTTC. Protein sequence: CAWSIGNPYGYTF.

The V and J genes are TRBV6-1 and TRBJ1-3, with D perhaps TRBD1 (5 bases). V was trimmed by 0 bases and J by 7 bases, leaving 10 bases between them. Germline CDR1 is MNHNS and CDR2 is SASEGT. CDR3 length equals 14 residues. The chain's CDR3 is CASSEALRGNTIYF. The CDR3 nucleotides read TGTGCCAGCAGTGAAGCGCTTCGGGGGAACACCATATATTTT.

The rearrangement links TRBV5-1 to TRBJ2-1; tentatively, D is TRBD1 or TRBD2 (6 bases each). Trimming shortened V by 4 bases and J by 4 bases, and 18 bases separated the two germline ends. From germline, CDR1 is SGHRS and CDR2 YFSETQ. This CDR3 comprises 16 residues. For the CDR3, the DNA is TGCGCCAGCAGCCTGGGGGGCCCGACAGTATACAATGAGCAGTTCTTC. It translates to CASSLGGPTVYNEQFF.

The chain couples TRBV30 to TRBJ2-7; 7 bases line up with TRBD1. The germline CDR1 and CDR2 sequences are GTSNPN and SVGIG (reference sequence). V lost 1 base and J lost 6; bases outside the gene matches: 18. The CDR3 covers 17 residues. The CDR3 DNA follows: TGTGCCTGGAGTGCCACCCGGTATAGACAGGGACGGAGCGAGCAGTACTTC. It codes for CAWSATRYRQGRSEQYF.

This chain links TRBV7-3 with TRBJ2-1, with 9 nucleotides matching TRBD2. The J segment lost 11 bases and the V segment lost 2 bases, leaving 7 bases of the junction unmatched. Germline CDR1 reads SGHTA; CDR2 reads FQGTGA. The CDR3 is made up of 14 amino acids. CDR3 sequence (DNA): TGTGCCAGCAGCTTAGGCGGGGGGGCCGGTCAGCAGTTCTTC. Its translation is CASSLGGGAGQQFF.

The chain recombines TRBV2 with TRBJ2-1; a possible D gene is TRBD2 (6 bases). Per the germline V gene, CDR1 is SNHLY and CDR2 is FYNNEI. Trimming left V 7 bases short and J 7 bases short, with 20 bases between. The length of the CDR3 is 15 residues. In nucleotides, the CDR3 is TGTGCCAGCAACAAAAACCGGGCGGGGAGGAATGAGCAGTTCTTC. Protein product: CASNKNRAGRNEQFF.

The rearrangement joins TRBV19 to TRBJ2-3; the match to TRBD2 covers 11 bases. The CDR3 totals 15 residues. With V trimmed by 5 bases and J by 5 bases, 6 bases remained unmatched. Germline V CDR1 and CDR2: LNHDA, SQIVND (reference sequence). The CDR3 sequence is CASSDRLAGLDTQYF. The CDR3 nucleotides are TGTGCCAGTAGTGACAGACTAGCGGGGTTAGATACGCAGTATTTT.

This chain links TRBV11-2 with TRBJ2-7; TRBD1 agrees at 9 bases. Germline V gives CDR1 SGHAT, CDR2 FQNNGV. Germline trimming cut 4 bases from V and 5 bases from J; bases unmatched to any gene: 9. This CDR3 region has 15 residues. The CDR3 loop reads CASSSFGQGRNEQYF. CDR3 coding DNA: TGTGCCAGCAGCTCCTTCGGACAGGGGAGAAACGAGCAGTACTTC.

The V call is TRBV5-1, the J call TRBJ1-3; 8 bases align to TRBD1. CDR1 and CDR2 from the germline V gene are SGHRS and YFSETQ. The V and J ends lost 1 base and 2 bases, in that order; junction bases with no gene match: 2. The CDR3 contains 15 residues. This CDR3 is CASSLQGATGNTIYF. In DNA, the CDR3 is TGCGCCAGCAGCTTGCAGGGGGCCACTGGAAACACCATATATTTT.

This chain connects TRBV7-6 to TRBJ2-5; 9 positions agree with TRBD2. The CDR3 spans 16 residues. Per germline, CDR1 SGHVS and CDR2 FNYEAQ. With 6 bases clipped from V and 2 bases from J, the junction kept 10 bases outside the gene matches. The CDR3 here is CASSLRISGGQETQYF. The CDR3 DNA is TGTGCCAGCAGTCTTAGGATTAGCGGGGGACAAGAGACCCAGTACTTC.

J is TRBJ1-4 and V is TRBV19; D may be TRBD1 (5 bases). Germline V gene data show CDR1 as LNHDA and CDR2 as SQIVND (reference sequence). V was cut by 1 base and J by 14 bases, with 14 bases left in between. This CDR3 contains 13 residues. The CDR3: CASSIVQGRVLFF. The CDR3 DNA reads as TGTGCCAGTAGTATAGTGCAGGGCCGGGTGCTGTTTTTT.

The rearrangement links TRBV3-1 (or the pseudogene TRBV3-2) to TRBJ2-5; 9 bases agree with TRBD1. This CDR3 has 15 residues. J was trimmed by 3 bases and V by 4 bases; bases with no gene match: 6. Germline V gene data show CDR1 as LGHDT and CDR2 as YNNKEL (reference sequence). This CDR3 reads CASSPLGTGKETQYF. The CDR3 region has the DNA TGTGCCAGCAGCCCTCTCGGGACAGGGAAAGAGACCCAGTACTTC.

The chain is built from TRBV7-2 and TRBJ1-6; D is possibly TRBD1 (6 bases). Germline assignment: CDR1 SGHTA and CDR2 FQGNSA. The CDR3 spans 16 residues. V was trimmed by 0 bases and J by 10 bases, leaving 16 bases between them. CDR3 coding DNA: TGTGCCAGCAGCTTAGCCCCCTCAGGGGCTGAGTCACCCCTCCACTTT. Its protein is CASSLAPSGAESPLHF.

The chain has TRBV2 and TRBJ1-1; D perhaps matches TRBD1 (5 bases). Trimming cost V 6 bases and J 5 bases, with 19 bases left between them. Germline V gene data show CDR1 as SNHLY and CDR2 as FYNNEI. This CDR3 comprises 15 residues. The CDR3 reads CASRPSNIRGTEAFF. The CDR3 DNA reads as TGTGCCAGCAGGCCCTCTAATATTAGGGGTACTGAAGCTTTCTTT.

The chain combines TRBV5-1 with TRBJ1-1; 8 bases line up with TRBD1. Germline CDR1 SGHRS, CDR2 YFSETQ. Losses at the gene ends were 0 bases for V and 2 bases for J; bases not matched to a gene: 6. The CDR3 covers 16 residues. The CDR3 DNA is TGCGCCAGCAGCTTGGGTAGGACAGGGATAAACACTGAAGCTTTCTTT. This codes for CASSLGRTGINTEAFF.

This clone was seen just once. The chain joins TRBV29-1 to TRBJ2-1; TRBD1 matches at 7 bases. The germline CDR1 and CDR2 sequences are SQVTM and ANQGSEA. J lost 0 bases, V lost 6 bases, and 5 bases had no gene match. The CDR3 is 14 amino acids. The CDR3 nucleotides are TGCAGCGTGGGACAGTCCAGCTCCTACAATGAGCAGTTCTTC. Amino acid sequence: CSVGQSSSYNEQFF.

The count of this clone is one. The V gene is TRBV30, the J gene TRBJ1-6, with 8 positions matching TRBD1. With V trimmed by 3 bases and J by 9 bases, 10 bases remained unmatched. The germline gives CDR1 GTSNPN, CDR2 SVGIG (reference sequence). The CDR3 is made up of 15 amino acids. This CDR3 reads CAWRLPDRGGSPLHF. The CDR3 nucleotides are TGTGCCTGGAGACTTCCCGACAGGGGAGGTTCACCCCTCCACTTT. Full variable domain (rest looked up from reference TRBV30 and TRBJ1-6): SQTIHQWPATLVQPVGSPLSLECTVEGTSNPNLYWYRQAAGRGLQLLFYSVGIGQISSEVPQNLSASRPQDRQFILSSKKLLLSDSGFYLCAWRLPDRGGSPLHFGNGTRLTVT.

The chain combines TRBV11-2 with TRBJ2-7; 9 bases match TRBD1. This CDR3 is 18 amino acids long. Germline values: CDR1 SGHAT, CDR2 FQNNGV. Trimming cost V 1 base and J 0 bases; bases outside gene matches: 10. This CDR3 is CASSLVGTGSTFSYEQYF. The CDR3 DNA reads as TGTGCCAGCAGCTTAGTGGGGACAGGGTCTACCTTCTCCTACGAGCAGTACTTC.

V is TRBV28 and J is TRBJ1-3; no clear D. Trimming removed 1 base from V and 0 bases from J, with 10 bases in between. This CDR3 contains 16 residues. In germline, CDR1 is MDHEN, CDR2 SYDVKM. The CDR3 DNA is TGTGCCAGCAGTTTATTACCGAGGTCCTCTGGAAACACCATATATTTT. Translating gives CASSLLPRSSGNTIYF.

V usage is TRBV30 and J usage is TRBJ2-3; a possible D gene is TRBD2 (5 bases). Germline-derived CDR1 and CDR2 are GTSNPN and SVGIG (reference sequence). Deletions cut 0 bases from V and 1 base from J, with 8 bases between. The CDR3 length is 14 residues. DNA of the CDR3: TGTGCCTGGAGTGTACATAGCGGCACAGATACGCAGTATTTT. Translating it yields CAWSVHSGTDTQYF.

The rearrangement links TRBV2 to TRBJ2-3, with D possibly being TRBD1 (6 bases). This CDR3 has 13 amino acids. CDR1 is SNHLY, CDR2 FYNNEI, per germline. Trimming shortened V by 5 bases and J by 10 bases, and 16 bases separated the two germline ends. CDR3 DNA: TGTGCCAGCAGTTTGCAGGGACAAGGTGCGCAGTATTTT. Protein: CASSLQGQGAQYF. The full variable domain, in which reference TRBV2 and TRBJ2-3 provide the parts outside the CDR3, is EPEVTQTPSHQVTQMGQEVILRCVPISNHLYFYWYRQILGQKVEFLVSFYNNEISEKSEIFDDQFSVERPDGSNFTLKIRSTKLEDSAMYFCASSLQGQGAQYFGPGTRLTVL.